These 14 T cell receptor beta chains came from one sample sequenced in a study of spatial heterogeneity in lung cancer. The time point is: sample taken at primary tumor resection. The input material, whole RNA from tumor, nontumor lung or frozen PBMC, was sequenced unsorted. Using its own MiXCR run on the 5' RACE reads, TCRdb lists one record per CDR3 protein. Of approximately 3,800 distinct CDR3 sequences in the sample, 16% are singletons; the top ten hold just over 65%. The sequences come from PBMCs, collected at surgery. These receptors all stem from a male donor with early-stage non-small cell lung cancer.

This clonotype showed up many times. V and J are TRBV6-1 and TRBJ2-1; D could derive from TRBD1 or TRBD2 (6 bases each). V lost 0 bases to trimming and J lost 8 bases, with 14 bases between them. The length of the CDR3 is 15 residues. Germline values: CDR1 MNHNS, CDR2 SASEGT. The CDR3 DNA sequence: TGTGCCAGCAGTGAAGCTGAGGGGGGCAGCGATGAGCAGTTCTTC. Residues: CASSEAEGGSDEQFF.

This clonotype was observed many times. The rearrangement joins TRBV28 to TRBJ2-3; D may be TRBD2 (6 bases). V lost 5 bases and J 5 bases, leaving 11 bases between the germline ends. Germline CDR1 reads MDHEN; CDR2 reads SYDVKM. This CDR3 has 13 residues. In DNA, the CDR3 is TGTGCCAGCAGTCCGGAGGGCCGAGATACGCAGTATTTT. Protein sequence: CASSPEGRDTQYF.

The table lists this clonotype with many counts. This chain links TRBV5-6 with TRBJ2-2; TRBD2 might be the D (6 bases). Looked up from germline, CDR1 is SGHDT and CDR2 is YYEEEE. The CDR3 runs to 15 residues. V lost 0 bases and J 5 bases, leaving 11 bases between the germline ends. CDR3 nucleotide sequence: TGTGCCAGCAGCTTGGCTGGGACTCGGACCGGGGAGCTGTTTTTT. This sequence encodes CASSLAGTRTGELFF.

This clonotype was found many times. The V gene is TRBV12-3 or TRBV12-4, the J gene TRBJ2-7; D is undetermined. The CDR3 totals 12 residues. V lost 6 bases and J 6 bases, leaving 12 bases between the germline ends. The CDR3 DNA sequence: TGTGCCAGCAGCCAGATCTCGGGCGAGCAGTACTTC. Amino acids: CASSQISGEQYF.

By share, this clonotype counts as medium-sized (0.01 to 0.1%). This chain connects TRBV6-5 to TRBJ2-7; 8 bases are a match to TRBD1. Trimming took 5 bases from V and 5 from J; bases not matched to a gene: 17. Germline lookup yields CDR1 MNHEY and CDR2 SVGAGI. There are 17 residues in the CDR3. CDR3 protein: CASSPTVQGEFIHEQYF. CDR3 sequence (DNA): TGTGCCAGCAGTCCCACCGTACAGGGGGAGTTTATCCACGAGCAGTACTTC.

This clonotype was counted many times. CDR3: CASSPTGPANEKLFF. In DNA form, the CDR3 reads TGTGCCAGCAGCCCCACGGGACCGGCTAATGAAAAACTGTTTTTT. The gene calls are TRBV7-9 and TRBJ1-4, with a tentative D call TRBD1 (5 bases). The CDR3 runs to 15 residues. Germline CDR1 reads SEHNR; CDR2 reads FQNEAQ (reference sequence). Trimming removed 5 bases from V and 3 bases from J, with 13 bases in between.

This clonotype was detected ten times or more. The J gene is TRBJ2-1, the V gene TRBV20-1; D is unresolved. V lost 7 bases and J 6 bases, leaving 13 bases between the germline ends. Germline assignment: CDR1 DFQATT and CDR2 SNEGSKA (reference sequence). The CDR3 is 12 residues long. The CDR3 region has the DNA TGCAGTGGAAGTAGCACGGGCAATGAGCAGTTCTTC. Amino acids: CSGSSTGNEQFF.

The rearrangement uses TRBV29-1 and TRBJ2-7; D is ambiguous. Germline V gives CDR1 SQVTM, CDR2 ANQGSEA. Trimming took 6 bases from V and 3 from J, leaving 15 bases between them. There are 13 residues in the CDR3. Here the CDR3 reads CSVRTRLVYEQYF. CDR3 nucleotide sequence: TGCAGCGTGAGGACCCGCCTTGTCTACGAGCAGTACTTC.

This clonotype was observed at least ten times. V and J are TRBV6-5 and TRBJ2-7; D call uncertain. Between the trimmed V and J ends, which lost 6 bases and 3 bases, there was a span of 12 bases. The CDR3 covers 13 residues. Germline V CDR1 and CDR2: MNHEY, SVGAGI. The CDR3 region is CASRPHGLYEQYF. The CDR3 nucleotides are TGTGCCAGCAGGCCCCACGGGCTCTACGAGCAGTACTTC.

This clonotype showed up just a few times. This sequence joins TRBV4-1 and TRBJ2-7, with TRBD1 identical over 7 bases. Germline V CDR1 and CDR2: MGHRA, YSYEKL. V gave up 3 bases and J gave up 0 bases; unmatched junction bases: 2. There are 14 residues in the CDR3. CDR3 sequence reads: CASSQGQLSYEQYF. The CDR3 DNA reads TGCGCCAGCAGCCAGGGACAGCTCTCCTACGAGCAGTACTTC.

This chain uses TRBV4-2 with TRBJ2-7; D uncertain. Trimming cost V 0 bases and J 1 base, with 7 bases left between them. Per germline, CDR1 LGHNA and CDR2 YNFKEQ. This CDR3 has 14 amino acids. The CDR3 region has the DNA TGTGCCAGCAGCCAAGATGTAACGTCCTACGAGCAGTACTTC. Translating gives CASSQDVTSYEQYF.

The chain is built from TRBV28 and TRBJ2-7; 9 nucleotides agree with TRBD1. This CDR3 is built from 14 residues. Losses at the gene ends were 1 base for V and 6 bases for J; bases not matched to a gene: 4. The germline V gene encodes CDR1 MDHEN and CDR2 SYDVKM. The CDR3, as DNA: TGTGCCAGCAGTTTATTGGGACAGGGCCTCGAGCAGTACTTC. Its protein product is CASSLLGQGLEQYF. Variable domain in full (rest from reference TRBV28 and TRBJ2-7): DVKVTQSSRYLVKRTGEKVFLECVQDMDHENMFWYRQDPGLGLRLIYFSYDVKMKEKGDIPEGYSVSREKKERFSLILESASTNQTSMYLCASSLLGQGLEQYFGPGTRLTVT.

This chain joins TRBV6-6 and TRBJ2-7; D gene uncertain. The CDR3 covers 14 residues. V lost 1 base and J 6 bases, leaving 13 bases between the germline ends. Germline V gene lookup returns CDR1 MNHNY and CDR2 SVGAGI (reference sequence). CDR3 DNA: TGTGCCAGCAGTTACTTTGGGTCCTCGGGCGAGCAGTACTTC. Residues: CASSYFGSSGEQYF.

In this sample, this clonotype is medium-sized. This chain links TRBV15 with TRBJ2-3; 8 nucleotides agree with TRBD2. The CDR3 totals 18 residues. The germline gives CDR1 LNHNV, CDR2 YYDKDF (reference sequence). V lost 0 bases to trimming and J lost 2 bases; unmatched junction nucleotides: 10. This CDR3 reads CATSRDGTGTRNTDTQYF. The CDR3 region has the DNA TGTGCCACCAGCAGAGATGGGACCGGGACTAGAAACACAGATACGCAGTATTTT.